One sample yielded the 4 T cell receptor beta chains listed below, sequenced in a study of regulatory T cells in long-lasting Graves disease. Time point indicated: persistent/refractory GD, antithyroid drugs over 5 years with positive TRAb. Extracted PBMC RNA gave rise to the TCR library. The TCR beta library used iRepertoire HTBI primers with Arm-PCR amplification of CDR3. One entry per CDR3 protein results from TCRdb running MiXCR on the multiplex PCR reads. This table has roughly 500,000 distinct CDR3 sequences, under 25% appearing once. The sequenced sample was peripheral blood mononuclear cells (PBMCs), obtained when the disease was refractory, from a patient treated with antithyroid drugs. These receptors were collected from a female donor with Graves disease.

Worth noting for this clonotype: This sequence may be a read error, since a much larger clone differs from it by one base. The chain employs TRBV15 and TRBJ1-2; 7 bases match TRBD1. The CDR3 is made up of 14 amino acids. The ends lost 8 bases at V and 4 bases at J; junction bases unmatched: 10. Per germline, CDR1 LNHNV and CDR2 YYDKDF (reference sequence). DNA for the CDR3: TGTGCCACCGGCGAAGGGAGGGACAGCTATGGCTACACCTTC. It yields the protein CATGEGRDSYGYTF. Using reference TRBV15 and TRBJ1-2 for the parts outside the CDR3, the full variable domain is DAMVIQNPRYQVTQFGKPVTLSCSQTLNHNVMYWYQQKSSQAPKLLFHYYDKDFNNEADTPDNFQSRRPNTSFCFLDIRSPGLGDTAMYLCATGEGRDSYGYTFGSGTRLTVV.

This clonotype occurred many times. The chain links TRBV20-1 to TRBJ2-7, with 12 bases that match TRBD2. After removal of 4 bases from V and 2 bases from J, the junction contained 3 bases not matched to a gene. This CDR3 has 14 residues. Germline-derived CDR1 and CDR2 are DFQATT and SNEGSKA (reference sequence). The CDR3: CSANRLAGAYEQYF. CDR3 coding DNA: TGCAGTGCTAACAGACTAGCGGGAGCCTACGAGCAGTACTTC.

This clonotype was picked up many times. The chain joins TRBV6-2 or TRBV6-3 to TRBJ2-7; 9 positions agree with TRBD1. The CDR3 has 15 amino acids. J gave up 2 bases and V 5 bases, and 7 bases lay outside the gene matches. CDR1 is MNHEY and CDR2 is SVGEGT in the germline V gene. The CDR3: CASSEAGTGPYEQYF. CDR3 DNA: TGTGCCAGCAGTGAAGCTGGGACAGGGCCCTACGAGCAGTACTTC.

This clonotype has ten or more counts. V is TRBV28 and J is TRBJ1-2; D uncertain. The CDR3 covers 12 residues. Trimming pared 3 bases from V and 5 bases from J, leaving 7 bases between. Germline assignment: CDR1 MDHEN and CDR2 SYDVKM. The CDR3 here is CASSFRRYGYTF. The CDR3 DNA reads as TGTGCCAGCAGTTTCCGGAGATATGGCTACACCTTC.